This T cell receptor beta chain was observed in a study of Ad26.COV2.S vaccination and SARS-CoV-2 variants. Study-level information: Dosing was one shot or two shots 56 days apart. General study results and limits: Total T cell responses may have been underestimated by the TCR breadth and depth analyses.

Noted treatment: some 20 received Ad26.COV2.S at low or high dose, single or two shots; about five received placebo; per-sample allocation not given. Day 63 after the first vaccine or placebo injection was the time point for sampling. The data were produced by immunoSEQ multiplex PCR, yet TCRdb's version contains in-frame clones alone and is incomplete. Altogether hundreds of thousands of clones are present, about 87% being singletons, with the ten largest covering 6.4%. The CDR3 runs to 16 residues. Losses at the gene ends were 6 bases for V and 1 base for J; bases not matched to a gene: 6. Germline CDR1 MGHRA, CDR2 YSYEKL. As for this clone: Its matching antigen is unknown.

The TCR sequence derives from a person between 18 and 59 years old who received the Ad26.COV2.S COVID-19 vaccine or a placebo. This specimen was peripheral blood, taken in a trial of Ad26.COV2.S vaccine versus placebo. V and J are TRBV4-1 and TRBJ2-3, with 11 bases fitting TRBD2. CDR3 loop: CASSLGTSGRTDTQYF. CDR3 nucleotides: TGCGCCAGCAGTCTCGGGACTAGCGGCCGCACAGATACGCAGTATTTT.